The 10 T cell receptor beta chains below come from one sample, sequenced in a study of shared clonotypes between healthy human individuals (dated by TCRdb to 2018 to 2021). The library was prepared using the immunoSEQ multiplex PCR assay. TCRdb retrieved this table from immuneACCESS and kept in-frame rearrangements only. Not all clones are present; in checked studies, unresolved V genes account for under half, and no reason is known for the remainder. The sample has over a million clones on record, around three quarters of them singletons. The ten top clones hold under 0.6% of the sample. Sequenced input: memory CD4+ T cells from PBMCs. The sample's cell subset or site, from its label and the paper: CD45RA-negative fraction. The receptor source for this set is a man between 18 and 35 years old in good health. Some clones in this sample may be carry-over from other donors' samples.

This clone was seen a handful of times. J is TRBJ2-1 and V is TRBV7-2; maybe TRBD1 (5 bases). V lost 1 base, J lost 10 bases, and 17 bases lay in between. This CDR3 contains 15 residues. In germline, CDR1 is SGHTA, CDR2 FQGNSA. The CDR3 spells CASSLVSLQGTEQFF. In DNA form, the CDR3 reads TGTGCCAGCAGCTTAGTGAGTCTCCAGGGCACCGAGCAGTTCTTC. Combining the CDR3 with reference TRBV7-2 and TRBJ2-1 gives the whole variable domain GAGVSQSPSNKVTEKGKDVELRCDPISGHTALYWYRQSLGQGLEFLIYFQGNSAPDKSGLPSDRFSAERTGGSVSTLTIQRTQQEDSAVYLCASSLVSLQGTEQFFGPGTRLTVL.

The DNA of the CDR3 is TGTGCCAGCAGCTTAGGTGGGACAGGTTATGGCTACACCTTC. Translation: CASSLGGTGYGYTF. V usage is TRBV7-3 and J usage is TRBJ1-2, with TRBD1 identical over 8 bases. The V segment lost 2 bases and the J segment 5 bases; nucleotides outside the gene matches: 4. CDR1 is SGHTA, CDR2 FQGTGA, per germline. The length of the CDR3 is 14 residues.

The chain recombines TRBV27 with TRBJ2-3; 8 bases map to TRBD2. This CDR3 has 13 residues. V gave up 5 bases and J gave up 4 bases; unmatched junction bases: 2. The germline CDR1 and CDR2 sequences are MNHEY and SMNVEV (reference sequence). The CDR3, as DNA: TGTGCCAGCAGTAAAGCGGGAGCAGATACGCAGTATTTT. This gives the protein CASSKAGADTQYF.

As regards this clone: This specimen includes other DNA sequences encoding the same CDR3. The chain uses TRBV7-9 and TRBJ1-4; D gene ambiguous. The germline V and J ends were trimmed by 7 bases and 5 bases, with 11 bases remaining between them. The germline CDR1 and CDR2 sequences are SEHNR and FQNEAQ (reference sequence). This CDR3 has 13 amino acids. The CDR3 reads CASTWGINEKLFF. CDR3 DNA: TGTGCCAGCACCTGGGGAATAAATGAAAAACTGTTTTTT.

The CDR3 loop is CASSLGTRDETQYF. The CDR3 region has the DNA TGCGCCAGCAGCTTGGGGACTAGGGATGAGACCCAGTACTTC. This chain joins TRBV5-1 and TRBJ2-5, with TRBD2 matching over 7 bases. This CDR3 contains 14 residues. Germline CDR1 reads SGHRS; CDR2 reads YFSETQ. Trimming took 0 bases from V and 5 from J; bases not matched to a gene: 4.

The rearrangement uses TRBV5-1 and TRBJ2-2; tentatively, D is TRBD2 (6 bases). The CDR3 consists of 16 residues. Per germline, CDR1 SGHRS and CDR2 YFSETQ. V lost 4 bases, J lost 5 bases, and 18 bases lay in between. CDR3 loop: CASSPGGPLRTGELFF. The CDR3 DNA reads TGCGCCAGCAGCCCCGGGGGTCCCCTGCGGACCGGGGAGCTGTTTTTT.

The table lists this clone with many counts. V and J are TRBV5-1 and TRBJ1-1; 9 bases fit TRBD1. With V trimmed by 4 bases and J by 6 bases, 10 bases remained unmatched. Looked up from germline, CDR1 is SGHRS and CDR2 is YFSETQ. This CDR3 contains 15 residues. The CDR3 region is CASSEGDRVIAEAFF. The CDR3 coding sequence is TGCGCCAGCAGCGAAGGGGACAGGGTAATCGCTGAAGCTTTCTTT.

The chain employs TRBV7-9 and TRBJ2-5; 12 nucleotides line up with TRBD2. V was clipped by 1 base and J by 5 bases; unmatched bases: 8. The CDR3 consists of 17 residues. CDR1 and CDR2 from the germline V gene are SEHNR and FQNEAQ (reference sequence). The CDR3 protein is CASSLGRTSGIGETQYF. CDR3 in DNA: TGTGCCAGCAGCTTAGGTCGGACTAGCGGGATAGGGGAGACCCAGTACTTC.

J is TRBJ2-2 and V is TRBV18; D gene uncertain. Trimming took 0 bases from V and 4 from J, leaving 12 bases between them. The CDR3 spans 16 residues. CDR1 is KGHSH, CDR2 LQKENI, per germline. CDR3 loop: CASSPPVRPPTGELFF. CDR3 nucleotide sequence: TGTGCCAGCTCACCACCTGTCAGGCCGCCCACCGGGGAGCTGTTTTTT.

CDR3 bases: TGTGCCAGCAACCAGGGCCGCGGAAACACCATATATTTT. It is translated as CASNQGRGNTIYF. This chain joins TRBV7-6 and TRBJ1-3, with D tentatively TRBD1 (5 bases). Germline V gene data show CDR1 as SGHVS and CDR2 as FNYEAQ. CDR3 length: 13 amino acids. Trimming pared 7 bases from V and 4 bases from J, leaving 11 bases between.